Shown below are 26 T cell receptor beta chains from a single sample sequenced in a study of blood T cell repertoires in COVID-19. Assay used: immunoSEQ multiplex PCR; TCRdb lists only in-frame clones, some missing. Of 100,000 to 150,000 clones listed, approximately 83% are singletons. What was sequenced was peripheral blood. The receptors stem from a woman between 45 and 65 years old with acute or convalescent COVID-19.

The chain couples TRBV9 to TRBJ1-2, with D maybe TRBD1 (6 bases). Germline V gene lookup returns CDR1 SGDLS and CDR2 YYNGEE. V shed 0 bases and J shed 4 bases, with 16 bases lying between them. The CDR3 is 16 residues long. The CDR3 DNA reads TGTGCCAGCAGCGTAGACCTAGGAACAGGGTCCTATGGCTACACCTTC. This gives the protein CASSVDLGTGSYGYTF.

This sequence joins TRBV2 and TRBJ1-5; D gene uncertain. There are 15 residues in the CDR3. Germline assignment: CDR1 SNHLY and CDR2 FYNNEI. Trimming took 7 bases from V and 0 from J, leaving 13 bases between them. In DNA form, the CDR3 reads TGTGCCAGCAAATTCAGACGGGATAGCAATCAGCCCCAGCATTTT. It encodes CASKFRRDSNQPQHF.

The CDR3 region has the DNA TGCAGCGCTCGACAGGCCGGGAATGAAAAACTGTTTTTT. Amino acid sequence: CSARQAGNEKLFF. V gene TRBV29-1 combines with J gene TRBJ1-4; D is possibly TRBD1 (6 bases). CDR1 is SQVTM and CDR2 is ANQGSEA in the germline V gene. Trimming removed 7 bases from V and 5 bases from J, with 14 bases in between. CDR3 size: 13 residues.

This chain uses TRBV30 with TRBJ1-4; D perhaps matches TRBD1 (6 bases). V lost 7 bases, J lost 8 bases, and 20 bases lay in between. The CDR3 runs 14 residues. Per the germline V gene, CDR1 is GTSNPN and CDR2 is SVGIG (reference sequence). The DNA for the CDR3 is TGTGCCTCGCTTCCCAAGGGGGAACGGGAAAAACTGTTTTTT. Translated, it gives CASLPKGEREKLFF.

This sequence joins TRBV10-1 and TRBJ1-3; 12 nucleotides agree with TRBD1. The CDR3 has 19 amino acids. With 5 bases clipped from V and 0 bases from J, the junction kept 11 bases outside the gene matches. CDR1 is WNHNN and CDR2 is SYGVQD in the germline V gene (reference sequence). The CDR3 is CASSPGQGALEFSGNTIYF. The CDR3 nucleotides read TGCGCCAGCAGTCCGGGACAGGGGGCCCTCGAATTCTCTGGAAACACCATATATTTT.

The V gene is TRBV6-5, the J gene TRBJ1-5; D is unresolved. Trimming pared 7 bases from V and 6 bases from J, leaving 10 bases between. CDR1 and CDR2 from the germline V gene are MNHEY and SVGAGI. The CDR3 runs 12 residues. CDR3 sequence: CASTRSGQPQHF. As DNA, the CDR3 is TGTGCCAGCACCCGTTCGGGTCAGCCCCAGCATTTT.

The chain recombines TRBV12-3 or TRBV12-4 with TRBJ2-1; 8 positions match TRBD2. V lost 6 bases to trimming and J lost 10 bases; unmatched junction nucleotides: 2. CDR3 length equals 11 residues. Here the CDR3 DNA reads TGTGCCAGCAGGCGCGGGGGGGAGCAGTTCTTC. Translating it yields CASRRGGEQFF.

The rearrangement joins TRBV9 to TRBJ1-5, with D perhaps matching TRBD1 (6 bases). Germline-derived CDR1 and CDR2 are SGDLS and YYNGEE. CDR3 length equals 14 residues. Trimming stripped 1 base from V and 6 bases from J, with 11 bases between. CDR3 sequence reads: CASSVRGDIQPQHF. DNA for the CDR3: TGTGCCAGCAGCGTACGAGGGGACATTCAGCCCCAGCATTTT.

The J gene is TRBJ2-1, the V gene TRBV7-2, with 9 bases fitting TRBD2. The CDR3 runs to 14 residues. The germline gives CDR1 SGHTA, CDR2 FQGNSA. Trimming took 3 bases from V and 6 from J; bases not matched to a gene: 3. For the CDR3, the DNA is TGTGCCAGCAGCTTCCTTAGCGGGGGCAATGAGCAGTTCTTC. It specifies CASSFLSGGNEQFF.

The chain links TRBV19 to TRBJ1-5, with D hard to call. Looked up from germline, CDR1 is LNHDA and CDR2 is SQIVND (reference sequence). V lost 1 base and J lost 4, with 8 bases in between. The CDR3 runs 14 residues. DNA for the CDR3: TGTGCCAGTAGTATAGGACGAGGAAATCAGCCCCAGCATTTT. This codes for CASSIGRGNQPQHF.

The genes are TRBV6-1 and TRBJ1-6; 7 bases line up with TRBD1. V lost 1 base, J lost 8 bases, and 5 bases stayed unmatched. The CDR3 runs to 15 residues. Looked up from germline, CDR1 is MNHNS and CDR2 is SASEGT. This CDR3 is CASSEVTGRHSPLHF. The CDR3 region has the DNA TGTGCCAGCAGTGAAGTGACAGGGAGGCATTCACCCCTCCACTTT.

V usage is TRBV6-5 and J usage is TRBJ1-1; perhaps TRBD1 as D (5 bases). Trimming removed 8 bases at V and 1 base at J, with 11 bases between. The CDR3 covers 13 residues. Germline V lookup: CDR1 MNHEY, CDR2 SVGAGI. This chain's CDR3 is CASHRFGNTEAFF. CDR3 DNA sequence: TGTGCCAGCCACAGGTTTGGGAACACTGAAGCTTTCTTT.

The chain is built from TRBV12-5 and TRBJ2-5; 8 bases map to TRBD2. V shed 5 bases and J 2 bases; nucleotides not matched to a gene: 4. The CDR3 spans 14 residues. The germline gives CDR1 LGHNT, CDR2 FRNRAP. This chain's CDR3 is CASGSGGQQETQYF. CDR3 DNA sequence: TGTGCTAGTGGTAGCGGGGGCCAGCAAGAGACCCAGTACTTC.

The gene calls are TRBV29-1 and TRBJ1-4; 8 bases align to TRBD1. The junction had 8 bases not matched to a gene; V was cut back by 4 bases and J by 1 base. The germline V gene has CDR1 SQVTM and CDR2 ANQGSEA. CDR3 length equals 16 residues. CDR3 sequence reads: CSVAVGQAQTNEKLFF. CDR3 in DNA: TGCAGCGTTGCCGTGGGACAGGCTCAAACTAATGAAAAACTGTTTTTT. Complete variable domain (other parts from reference TRBV29-1 and TRBJ1-4): SAVISQKPSRDICQRGTSLTIQCQVDSQVTMMFWYRQQPGQSLTLIATANQGSEATYESGFVIDKFPISRPNLTFSTLTVSNMSPEDSSIYLCSVAVGQAQTNEKLFFGSGTQLSVL.

The J gene is TRBJ2-3, the V gene TRBV27; 11 bases align to TRBD2. Germline CDR1 MNHEY, CDR2 SMNVEV (reference sequence). The CDR3 consists of 14 residues. The trim removed 7 bases at V and 5 bases at J, leaving 5 bases unmatched. CDR3 sequence reads: CASKASGGLDTQYF. CDR3 coding DNA: TGTGCCAGCAAGGCTAGCGGGGGGTTAGATACGCAGTATTTT.

This sequence joins TRBV5-6 and TRBJ1-3, with 7 bases matching TRBD1. CDR1 SGHDT and CDR2 YYEEEE come from the germline V gene. The CDR3 has 14 amino acids. The V and J ends lost 4 bases and 2 bases, in that order; junction bases with no gene match: 3. Written as DNA, the CDR3 is TGTGCCAGCAGCCCCAGGGGGGCTGGAAACACCATATATTTT. This codes for CASSPRGAGNTIYF. The variable domain in full, with the rest retrieved from reference TRBV5-6 and TRBJ1-3, is DAGVTQSPTHLIKTRGQQVTLRCSPKSGHDTVSWYQQALGQGPQFIFQYYEEEERQRGNFPDRFSGHQFPNYSSELNVNALLLGDSALYLCASSPRGAGNTIYFGEGSWLTVV.

The chain recombines TRBV11-3 with TRBJ2-2; a possible D gene is TRBD1 (6 bases). Germline CDR1 SGHNT, CDR2 YENEEA. This CDR3 has 17 amino acids. Trimming took off 0 bases at V and 1 base at J, with 12 bases between the two ends. This CDR3 is CASSLDAGAGNTGELFF. In nucleotides, the CDR3 is TGTGCCAGCAGCTTAGACGCAGGGGCCGGGAACACCGGGGAGCTGTTTTTT.

This clone was counted only a few times. The rearrangement links TRBV3-1 (or the pseudogene TRBV3-2) to TRBJ2-2; unclear D gene. CDR1 and CDR2 (germline): LGHDT, YNNKEL (reference sequence). The CDR3 runs 13 residues. Between the trimmed V and J ends, which lost 4 bases and 5 bases, there was a span of 8 bases. CDR3 sequence: CASSRVGTGELFF. CDR3 nucleotide sequence: TGTGCCAGCAGCCGGGTCGGGACCGGGGAGCTGTTTTTT.

The rearrangement uses TRBV18 and TRBJ1-3, with 12 positions matching TRBD1. This CDR3 spans 16 amino acids. Trimming took 6 bases from V and 2 from J; bases not matched to a gene: 5. Germline V CDR1 and CDR2: KGHSH, LQKENI. CDR3 sequence reads: CASSEGQGAAGNTIYF. Here the CDR3 DNA reads TGTGCCAGCTCTGAGGGACAGGGGGCGGCTGGAAACACCATATATTTT.

V is TRBV30 and J is TRBJ1-2; maybe TRBD1 (5 bases). V was shortened by 4 bases and J by 3 bases, with 9 bases between the two germline ends. CDR1 GTSNPN and CDR2 SVGIG come from the germline V gene (reference sequence). CDR3 length: 12 amino acids. In nucleotides, the CDR3 is TGTGCCTGGAAGGGGCAGTACTATGGCTACACCTTC. It specifies CAWKGQYYGYTF.

On this clone: The sample contains more than one DNA sequence encoding this CDR3. V is TRBV19 and J is TRBJ1-1; no firm D call. Trimming took off 1 base at V and 1 base at J, with 7 bases between the two ends. Germline CDR1 and CDR2: LNHDA and SQIVND (reference sequence). The CDR3 totals 14 residues. CDR3 bases: TGTGCCAGTAGTATAGTAGTTGGGAACACTGAAGCTTTCTTT. It encodes CASSIVVGNTEAFF.

The J gene is TRBJ1-1, the V gene TRBV11-2; 8 bases are a match to TRBD1. The length of the CDR3 is 17 residues. J gave up 5 bases and V 6 bases, and 17 bases lay outside the gene matches. The V gene's germline CDR1 is SGHAT and CDR2 FQNNGV. CDR3 region: CASRPTGDRGMGTEAFF. The CDR3 nucleotides read TGTGCCAGCAGGCCTACTGGTGACAGGGGAATGGGGACTGAAGCTTTCTTT.

This chain connects TRBV5-6 to TRBJ2-1; 8 bases map to TRBD1. J gave up 7 bases and V 1 base, and 13 bases lay outside the gene matches. There are 17 residues in the CDR3. CDR1 and CDR2 (germline): SGHDT, YYEEEE. The CDR3 reads CASSLRSSWDRNNEQFF. DNA of the CDR3: TGTGCCAGCAGCTTGAGATCTAGTTGGGACAGGAATAATGAGCAGTTCTTC.

The chain couples TRBV6-5 to TRBJ1-2; TRBD1 matches at 8 bases. This CDR3 is 15 amino acids long. Germline CDR1 MNHEY, CDR2 SVGAGI. Losses at the gene ends were 7 bases for V and 4 bases for J; bases not matched to a gene: 11. CDR3 sequence reads: CASIPGQGLGYGYTF. Written as DNA, the CDR3 is TGTGCCAGCATCCCCGGACAGGGCCTTGGCTATGGCTACACCTTC.

The chain links TRBV6-4 to TRBJ2-1, with D possibly being TRBD2 (5 bases). The V end was cut by 3 bases, the J end by 0 bases, with 9 bases between. Germline-derived CDR1 and CDR2 are MRHNA and SNTAGT. The CDR3 contains 15 residues. CDR3 in amino acids: CASSEERSSYNEQFF. Here the CDR3 DNA reads TGTGCCAGCAGTGAAGAGCGGAGCTCCTACAATGAGCAGTTCTTC.

This clone has just a few counts. This chain uses TRBV12-5 with TRBJ2-2, with TRBD1 identical over 7 bases. The V gene end was trimmed by 6 bases and the J gene end by 4 bases; junction bases not matched to a gene: 8. Looked up from germline, CDR1 is LGHNT and CDR2 is FRNRAP. The CDR3 length is 15 residues. The CDR3 here is CASGTQGWGTGELFF. CDR3 coding DNA: TGTGCTAGTGGAACACAGGGGTGGGGCACCGGGGAGCTGTTTTTT.